This TCR beta chain was retrieved from a study of T-cell reconstitution after alpha-beta-depleted transplantation in children. A TCRbeta library incorporating unique molecular identifiers was prepared. TCRdb used MiXCR to reprocess the PCR reads, holding one entry per CDR3 protein. The table records about 830,000 distinct CDR3 sequences, 16% of them present only once. The receptor was isolated from a male patient younger than 18 who had a stem cell transplant for acute lymphoblastic leukemia, so the T cells may come from the graft donor. This material consisted of PBMCs, mostly from graft donor cells, taken 360 days after TCRalphabeta/CD19-depleted stem cell transplant.

The chain's CDR3 is CSVEQSDPDPSGNTIYF. CDR3 nucleotide sequence: TGCAGCGTTGAACAGTCGGACCCAGACCCCTCTGGAAACACCATATATTTT. The chain couples TRBV29-1 to TRBJ1-3; D remains ambiguous. V lost 2 bases and J lost 0, with 17 bases in between. CDR1 and CDR2 (germline): SQVTM, ANQGSEA. CDR3 size: 17 residues.